The sequence of this TCR beta chain was determined in a study of long-term antiretroviral therapy in people with HIV. Study outcomes and limitations: ART adherence, viral resistance and therapy changes went undocumented. Dominance of pre-ART expanded clones persisted, fluctuating and often declining after ART.

In regard to this clone: Its antigen is currently unknown.

Trimming shortened V by 0 bases and J by 0 bases, and 9 bases separated the two germline ends. The CDR3 loop spans 16 amino acids. Runs used v3.0 of the immunoSEQ assay and were done at survey level. This table comes from immunoSEQ multiplex PCR, and its TCRdb copy is limited to in-frame clones, with some not included. The data contain tens of thousands of clones, roughly 82% of them singletons. The V gene is TRBV23-1, the J gene TRBJ1-5; D gene ambiguous. Being an ORF, TRBV23-1 has a function that is uncertain. Here the sequenced sample was unsorted PBMCs, taken 0.3 years after starting antiretroviral therapy. This TCR was sampled from a man younger than 35 with HIV. The CDR3 sequence: CASSQSAGDSNQPQHF. The CDR3 DNA is TGCGCCAGCAGTCAATCGGCAGGCGATAGCAATCAGCCCCAGCATTTT.